These T cell receptor beta chains were read from a single sample in a study of shared clonotypes between healthy human individuals. The assay was immunoSEQ multiplex PCR, and TCRdb's table has in-frame clones only and misses some. Of about 590,000 clones listed, about 95% were seen once; the top ten hold 0.11%. Sample: naive CD8+ T cells sorted from blood. Every receptor here comes from a woman aged 25 to 45 in good health. CDR3s include the opening cysteine and the closing phenylalanine or tryptophan. Fields, in order: D gene, clone size, J gene, V gene, CDR3 protein, CDR3 DNA. A D gene is named only where the DNA matches it firmly. Size values are once, few and many counts, or a class for expanded clones, and some rows have none.

d_gene: NA; abundance: NA; j_gene: TRBJ1-4; v_gene: TRBV21-1; CDR3aa: CASSPRTDEKLFF; CDR3nt: TGTGCCAGCAGCCCTCGGACAGATGAAAAACTGTTTTTT
d_gene: NA; abundance: NA; j_gene: TRBJ2-7; v_gene: TRBV7-8; CDR3aa: CASSFGVGELGEQYF; CDR3nt: TGTGCCAGCAGCTTCGGGGTGGGGGAGCTTGGCGAGCAGTACTTC
d_gene: NA; abundance: once; j_gene: TRBJ2-2; v_gene: TRBV6-1; CDR3aa: CASSGMVGGLSTTGELFF; CDR3nt: TGTGCCAGCAGTGGGATGGTCGGGGGTCTATCGACCACCGGGGAGCTGTTTTTT
d_gene: NA; abundance: NA; j_gene: TRBJ2-5; v_gene: TRBV5-6; CDR3aa: CASSVDIQETQYF; CDR3nt: TGTGCCAGCAGCGTTGACATACAAGAGACCCAGTACTTC
d_gene: NA; abundance: few; j_gene: TRBJ1-1; v_gene: TRBV4-1; CDR3aa: CASSNRQSGTEAFF; CDR3nt: TGCGCCAGCAGCAATCGACAGAGTGGGACTGAAGCTTTCTTT
d_gene: NA; abundance: NA; j_gene: TRBJ1-2; v_gene: TRBV4-1; CDR3aa: CASSPTTKRYGYTF; CDR3nt: TGCGCCAGCAGTCCAACGACAAAGCGGTATGGCTACACCTTC
d_gene: NA; abundance: NA; j_gene: TRBJ1-2; v_gene: TRBV27; CDR3aa: CASSYGQYYGYTF; CDR3nt: TGTGCCAGCAGTTACGGACAGTACTATGGCTACACCTTC
d_gene: NA; abundance: NA; j_gene: TRBJ1-3; v_gene: TRBV27; CDR3aa: CASSPAASRAGNTIYF; CDR3nt: TGTGCCAGCAGTCCCGCTGCCTCGAGAGCTGGAAACACCATATATTTT
d_gene: NA; abundance: NA; j_gene: TRBJ2-3; v_gene: TRBV6-1; CDR3aa: CATRYLMAGTDTQYF; CDR3nt: TGTGCCACCCGGTACCTTATGGCGGGAACAGATACGCAGTATTTT
d_gene: TRBD2; abundance: once; j_gene: TRBJ2-7; v_gene: TRBV29-1; CDR3aa: CSVEEERERSYEQYF; CDR3nt: TGCAGCGTTGAAGAAGAGCGGGAGAGGTCCTACGAGCAGTACTTC
d_gene: NA; abundance: once; j_gene: TRBJ2-1; v_gene: TRBV28; CDR3aa: CASSSQGWIVEQFF; CDR3nt: TGTGCCAGCAGTTCACAGGGTTGGATCGTTGAGCAGTTCTTC
d_gene: TRBD2; abundance: NA; j_gene: TRBJ2-7; v_gene: TRBV30; CDR3aa: CATRLATTYEQYF; CDR3nt: TGTGCCACCCGACTAGCGACTACCTACGAGCAGTACTTC
d_gene: TRBD2; abundance: NA; j_gene: TRBJ2-3; v_gene: TRBV28; CDR3aa: CASTVGLAGGDTQYF; CDR3nt: TGTGCCAGCACCGTAGGGCTAGCGGGAGGAGATACGCAGTATTTT
d_gene: NA; abundance: NA; j_gene: TRBJ2-1; v_gene: TRBV27; CDR3aa: CASSLQEGNEQFF; CDR3nt: TGTGCCAGCAGTCTTCAGGAAGGGAATGAGCAGTTCTTC
d_gene: NA; abundance: NA; j_gene: TRBJ2-1; v_gene: TRBV28; CDR3aa: CASSPNNEQFF; CDR3nt: TGTGCCAGCAGCCCGAACAATGAGCAGTTCTTC
d_gene: NA; abundance: once; j_gene: TRBJ1-1; v_gene: TRBV21-1; CDR3aa: CASSKYGHGAMNTEAFF; CDR3nt: TGTGCCAGCAGCAAATATGGTCACGGAGCCATGAACACTGAAGCTTTCTTT
d_gene: TRBD2; abundance: NA; j_gene: TRBJ2-3; v_gene: TRBV14; CDR3aa: CASSQPFSGESTDTQYF; CDR3nt: TGTGCCAGCAGCCAACCATTCAGCGGGGAGAGCACAGATACGCAGTATTTT
d_gene: NA; abundance: NA; j_gene: TRBJ2-2; v_gene: TRBV13; CDR3aa: CASNSGAGGELFF; CDR3nt: TGTGCCAGCAATTCCGGGGCAGGCGGGGAGCTGTTTTTT
d_gene: NA; abundance: NA; j_gene: TRBJ2-3; v_gene: TRBV5-1; CDR3aa: CASSKFTYRRGADTQYF; CDR3nt: TGCGCCAGCAGTAAGTTCACGTACAGGAGGGGGGCAGATACGCAGTATTTT
d_gene: TRBD1; abundance: NA; j_gene: TRBJ2-3; v_gene: TRBV28; CDR3aa: CASSYTGTGTWDTQYF; CDR3nt: TGTGCCAGCAGCTATACCGGGACAGGGACTTGGGATACGCAGTATTTT
d_gene: TRBD1; abundance: few; j_gene: TRBJ2-3; v_gene: TRBV9; CDR3aa: CASSVLPRTGSTDTQYF; CDR3nt: TGTGCCAGCAGCGTACTTCCCCGGACAGGTAGCACAGATACGCAGTATTTT
d_gene: NA; abundance: NA; j_gene: TRBJ1-4; v_gene: TRBV27; CDR3aa: CASSLEGGAEKLFF; CDR3nt: TGTGCCAGCAGTTTAGAGGGTGGGGCCGAAAAACTGTTTTTT
d_gene: NA; abundance: NA; j_gene: TRBJ2-1; v_gene: TRBV5-4; CDR3aa: CASSLSGVPYNEQFF; CDR3nt: TGTGCCAGCAGTCTTAGCGGAGTCCCCTACAATGAGCAGTTCTTC
d_gene: NA; abundance: few; j_gene: TRBJ2-1; v_gene: TRBV13; CDR3aa: CASSKDNEQFF; CDR3nt: TGTGCCAGCAGCAAAGACAATGAGCAGTTCTTC
d_gene: NA; abundance: NA; j_gene: TRBJ2-2; v_gene: TRBV4-2; CDR3aa: CASSQEGKIGELFF; CDR3nt: TGTGCCAGCAGCCAGGAGGGGAAAATCGGGGAGCTGTTTTTT
d_gene: TRBD2; abundance: NA; j_gene: TRBJ2-7; v_gene: TRBV14; CDR3aa: CASSPGLAGRGYEQYF; CDR3nt: TGTGCCAGCAGCCCGGGACTAGCGGGTAGAGGCTACGAGCAGTACTTC
d_gene: NA; abundance: NA; j_gene: TRBJ2-2; v_gene: TRBV28; CDR3aa: CASSFSAGELFF; CDR3nt: TGTGCCAGCAGTTTTTCGGCCGGGGAGCTGTTTTTT
d_gene: NA; abundance: NA; j_gene: TRBJ1-3; v_gene: TRBV28; CDR3aa: CASGLRGQNSGNTIYF; CDR3nt: TGTGCCAGCGGTTTGAGGGGTCAGAACTCTGGAAACACCATATATTTT
d_gene: NA; abundance: NA; j_gene: TRBJ1-2; v_gene: TRBV11-2; CDR3aa: CASSPLPLSANYGYTF; CDR3nt: TGTGCCAGCAGCCCACTCCCACTCTCAGCTAACTATGGCTACACCTTC
d_gene: NA; abundance: NA; j_gene: TRBJ1-2; v_gene: TRBV13; CDR3aa: CASSASPGTYGYTF; CDR3nt: TGTGCCAGCAGCGCTAGCCCCGGGACATATGGCTACACCTTC
d_gene: TRBD2; abundance: NA; j_gene: TRBJ2-3; v_gene: TRBV6-1; CDR3aa: CASSERGGRGTDTQYF; CDR3nt: TGTGCCAGCAGTGAAAGGGGCGGGAGAGGGACAGATACGCAGTATTTT
d_gene: NA; abundance: NA; j_gene: TRBJ2-3; v_gene: TRBV10-1; CDR3aa: CASSERGRGADTQYF; CDR3nt: TGCGCCAGCAGTGAACGGGGCAGGGGGGCAGATACGCAGTATTTT
d_gene: NA; abundance: NA; j_gene: TRBJ1-1; v_gene: TRBV27; CDR3aa: CASSLFWGTEAFF; CDR3nt: TGTGCCAGCAGTCTATTCTGGGGCACTGAAGCTTTCTTT
d_gene: NA; abundance: once; j_gene: TRBJ2-3; v_gene: TRBV5-4; CDR3aa: CASSLVPGSPDTQYF; CDR3nt: TGTGCCAGCAGCTTGGTACCCGGTTCTCCAGATACGCAGTATTTT
d_gene: NA; abundance: NA; j_gene: TRBJ1-2; v_gene: TRBV10-3; CDR3aa: CAINEGGSDFYTF; CDR3nt: TGTGCCATCAACGAGGGAGGGAGCGACTTCTACACCTTC
d_gene: NA; abundance: once; j_gene: TRBJ1-1; v_gene: TRBV27; CDR3aa: CASSLSRGASEAFF; CDR3nt: TGTGCCAGCAGTTTATCCCGGGGAGCCTCTGAAGCTTTCTTT
d_gene: NA; abundance: NA; j_gene: TRBJ2-7; v_gene: TRBV29-1; CDR3aa: CSVEELRDTGSYEQYF; CDR3nt: TGCAGCGTTGAAGAGCTCCGGGACACCGGCTCCTACGAGCAGTACTTC
d_gene: NA; abundance: NA; j_gene: TRBJ1-1; v_gene: TRBV28; CDR3aa: CASSLVGENTEAFF; CDR3nt: TGTGCCAGCAGTTTAGTCGGGGAAAACACTGAAGCTTTCTTT
d_gene: NA; abundance: NA; j_gene: TRBJ2-7; v_gene: TRBV28; CDR3aa: CASSARDGNYEQYF; CDR3nt: TGTGCCAGCAGTGCCCGGGACGGTAACTACGAGCAGTACTTC
d_gene: TRBD2; abundance: once; j_gene: TRBJ2-7; v_gene: TRBV7-8; CDR3aa: CASTHPSGSSYEQYF; CDR3nt: TGTGCCAGCACCCACCCGAGCGGGAGCTCCTACGAGCAGTACTTC
d_gene: TRBD2; abundance: NA; j_gene: TRBJ2-7; v_gene: TRBV6-1; CDR3aa: CASSDGSGNVYEQYF; CDR3nt: TGTGCCAGCAGTGACGGTAGCGGGAATGTGTACGAGCAGTACTTC
d_gene: TRBD1; abundance: once; j_gene: TRBJ1-4; v_gene: TRBV6-5; CDR3aa: CASSPWTGGGEKLFF; CDR3nt: TGTGCCAGCAGCCCGTGGACAGGGGGGGGTGAAAAACTGTTTTTT
d_gene: TRBD2; abundance: once; j_gene: TRBJ2-1; v_gene: TRBV25-1; CDR3aa: CASSELEGLAGVYNEQFF; CDR3nt: TGTGCCAGCAGTGAATTGGAGGGACTAGCGGGAGTATACAATGAGCAGTTCTTC
d_gene: TRBD1; abundance: NA; j_gene: TRBJ2-7; v_gene: TRBV19; CDR3aa: CASSDRGHSYEQYF; CDR3nt: TGTGCCAGTAGCGACAGGGGCCACTCCTACGAGCAGTACTTC
d_gene: NA; abundance: once; j_gene: TRBJ2-7; v_gene: TRBV28; CDR3aa: CATLGGLGYEQYF; CDR3nt: TGTGCCACCCTCGGGGGGCTCGGGTACGAGCAGTACTTC
d_gene: NA; abundance: NA; j_gene: TRBJ2-7; v_gene: TRBV5-4; CDR3aa: CASSLVYGGEQYF; CDR3nt: TGTGCCAGCAGCTTGGTTTACGGGGGCGAGCAGTACTTC
d_gene: NA; abundance: NA; j_gene: TRBJ2-1; v_gene: TRBV2; CDR3aa: CASSETGKSSYNEQFF; CDR3nt: TGTGCCAGCAGTGAAACGGGTAAAAGCTCCTACAATGAGCAGTTCTTC
d_gene: NA; abundance: NA; j_gene: TRBJ2-3; v_gene: TRBV29-1; CDR3aa: CSVPLRGPDTQYF; CDR3nt: TGCAGCGTCCCCCTCCGGGGGCCAGATACGCAGTATTTT
d_gene: TRBD1; abundance: NA; j_gene: TRBJ1-4; v_gene: TRBV5-6; CDR3aa: CASSFRYRGDEKLFF; CDR3nt: TGTGCCAGCAGCTTTCGATACAGGGGGGATGAAAAACTGTTTTTT
d_gene: NA; abundance: NA; j_gene: TRBJ2-1; v_gene: TRBV7-9; CDR3aa: CASSETSANNEQFF; CDR3nt: TGTGCCAGCAGCGAGACGTCCGCTAACAATGAGCAGTTCTTC
d_gene: NA; abundance: NA; j_gene: TRBJ2-7; v_gene: TRBV7-9; CDR3aa: CASSLVGGPHEQYF; CDR3nt: TGTGCCAGCAGCTTAGTTGGAGGGCCTCACGAGCAGTACTTC
d_gene: NA; abundance: NA; j_gene: TRBJ2-7; v_gene: TRBV5-1; CDR3aa: CASSLVWGSMAEQYF; CDR3nt: TGCGCCAGCAGCTTGGTGTGGGGGAGTATGGCCGAGCAGTACTTC